Included here is one T cell receptor beta chain sequence, with context. What it recognizes is unknown. The sample comes from a study of cytomegalovirus exposure and HLA in healthy donors. Using immunoSEQ multiplex PCR, the repertoire was profiled, and TCRdb retains in-frame clones only, with some absent. The sample has approximately 82,000 clones, roughly 94% seen once. Notes on the study in general: Cytomegalovirus-associated TCR beta chains were listed, numbering some 170. Reports indicated that the classifier achieved high specificity and sensitivity in diagnosing cytomegalovirus status. Specific recognition of CMV antigens was confirmed in vitro for a few chains (all CMV-associated).

The clonotype was recovered from a woman under 30 in good health and CMV-seronegative. Sequencing was carried out using PBMCs.

CDR3 in amino acids: CASSLGPDTYTGELFF. CDR3 nucleotides: TGCGCCAGCAGCTTGGGCCCGGACACCTACACCGGGGAGCTGTTTTTT. The chain joins TRBV5-1 to TRBJ2-2; possibly TRBD1 for D (5 bases). Between the trimmed V and J ends, which lost 0 bases and 3 bases, there was a span of 12 bases. This CDR3 is built from 16 residues. Germline CDR1 SGHRS, CDR2 YFSETQ.